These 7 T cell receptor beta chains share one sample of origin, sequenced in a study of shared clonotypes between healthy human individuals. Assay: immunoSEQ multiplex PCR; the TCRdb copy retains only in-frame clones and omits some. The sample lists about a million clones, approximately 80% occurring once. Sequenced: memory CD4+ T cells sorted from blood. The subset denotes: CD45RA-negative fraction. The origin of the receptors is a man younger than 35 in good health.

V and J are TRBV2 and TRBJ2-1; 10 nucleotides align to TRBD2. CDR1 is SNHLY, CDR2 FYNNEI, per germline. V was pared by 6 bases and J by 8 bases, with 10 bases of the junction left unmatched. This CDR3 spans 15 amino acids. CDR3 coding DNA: TGTGCCAGCAGAGGGACTAGCGTTTCTTGGGATGAGCAGTTCTTC. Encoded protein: CASRGTSVSWDEQFF.

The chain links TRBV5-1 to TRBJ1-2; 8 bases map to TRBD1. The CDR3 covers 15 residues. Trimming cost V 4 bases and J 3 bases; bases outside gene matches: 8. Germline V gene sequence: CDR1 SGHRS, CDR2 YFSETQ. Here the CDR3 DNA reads TGCGCCAGCAGCGGACAGGGTCATGGGGACTATGGCTACACCTTC. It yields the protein CASSGQGHGDYGYTF.

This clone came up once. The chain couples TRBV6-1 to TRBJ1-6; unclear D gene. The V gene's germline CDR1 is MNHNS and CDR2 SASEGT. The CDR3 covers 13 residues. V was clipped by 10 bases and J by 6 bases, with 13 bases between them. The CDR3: CATIPGGNSPLHF. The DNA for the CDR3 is TGTGCCACCATTCCAGGAGGTAATTCACCCCTCCACTTT.

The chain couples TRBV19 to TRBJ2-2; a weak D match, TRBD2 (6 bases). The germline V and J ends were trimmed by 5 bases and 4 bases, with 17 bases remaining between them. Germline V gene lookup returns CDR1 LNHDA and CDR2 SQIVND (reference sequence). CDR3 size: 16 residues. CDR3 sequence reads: CASSLQPGLITGELFF. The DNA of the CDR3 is TGTGCCAGTAGTCTACAGCCGGGACTTATCACCGGGGAGCTGTTTTTT.

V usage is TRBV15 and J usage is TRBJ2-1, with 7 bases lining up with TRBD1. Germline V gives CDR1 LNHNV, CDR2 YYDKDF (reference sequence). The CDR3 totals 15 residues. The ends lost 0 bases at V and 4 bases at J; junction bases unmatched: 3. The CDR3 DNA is TGTGCCACCAGCAGAGAAAGGGGGCAATACAATGAGCAGTTCTTC. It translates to CATSRERGQYNEQFF.

CDR3 protein: CATSRAKGVYEKLFF. The CDR3 DNA follows: TGTGCCACCAGCAGAGCTAAGGGGGTTTATGAAAAACTGTTTTTT. The chain joins TRBV15 to TRBJ1-4; a possible D gene is TRBD1 (6 bases). V was shortened by 1 base and J by 6 bases, with 12 bases between the two germline ends. The germline V gene has CDR1 LNHNV and CDR2 YYDKDF (reference sequence). There are 15 residues in the CDR3.

The CDR3 sequence: CASSQDRGEAFF. For the CDR3, the DNA is TGTGCCAGCAGCCAAGACAGGGGGGAAGCTTTCTTT. The chain is built from TRBV2 and TRBJ1-1, with TRBD1 matching 9 bases. This CDR3 has 12 residues. The J segment lost 8 bases and the V segment lost 6 bases, leaving 4 bases of the junction unmatched. Germline CDR1 SNHLY, CDR2 FYNNEI. Using reference TRBV2 and TRBJ1-1 for the parts outside the CDR3, the full variable domain is EPEVTQTPSHQVTQMGQEVILRCVPISNHLYFYWYRQILGQKVEFLVSFYNNEISEKSEIFDDQFSVERPDGSNFTLKIRSTKLEDSAMYFCASSQDRGEAFFGQGTRLTVV.